These 25 T cell receptor beta chains were sequenced from one sample in a study of T cells in Graves' hyperthyroidism and ophthalmopathy. RNA transcripts provided the source from which TCR beta CDR3 regions were amplified. The HTBI primer set served for first-round RT-PCR of the TCR CDR3. MiXCR, run by TCRdb on the multiplex PCR reads, gives a single entry per CDR3 protein. In the table there are about 720,000 distinct CDR3 sequences, over 15% of which are singletons. The sample taken for sequencing was blood. Receptor source: a woman aged 45-65 years with Graves' hyperthyroidism that later progressed to Graves' ophthalmopathy.

The V call is TRBV13, the J call TRBJ2-2, with D uncertain. Deletions cut 4 bases from V and 6 bases from J, with 12 bases between. This CDR3 spans 14 amino acids. Germline V gives CDR1 PRHDT, CDR2 FYEKMQ (reference sequence). This CDR3 reads CASSYPTWAGELFF. The CDR3 DNA is TGTGCCAGCAGCTATCCCACATGGGCCGGGGAGCTGTTTTTT. The full variable domain, with the rest looked up from reference TRBV13 and TRBJ2-2, is AAGVIQSPRHLIKEKRETATLKCYPIPRHDTVYWYQQGPGQDPQFLISFYEKMQSDKGSIPDRFSAQQFSDYHSELNMSSLELGDSALYFCASSYPTWAGELFFGEGSRLTVL.

Comment on this clonotype: This may stem from a read error, because a much larger clone lies one nucleotide away. The V call is TRBV20-1, the J call TRBJ1-1, with 8 bases identical to TRBD1. CDR1 and CDR2 (germline): DFQATT, SNEGSKA (reference sequence). This CDR3 is 14 amino acids long. The junction had 6 bases not matched to a gene; V was cut back by 3 bases and J by 3 bases. This CDR3 is CSASKDRVDTEAFF. CDR3 DNA sequence: TGCAGTGCTAGCAAGGACAGGGTTGACACTGAAGCTTTCTTT.

This clonotype showed up many times. The rearrangement links TRBV20-1 to TRBJ1-5; 8 nucleotides agree with TRBD1. CDR3 size: 14 residues. V trimming: 3 bases; J trimming: 4 bases; junction bases outside the gene matches: 5. Germline assignment: CDR1 DFQATT and CDR2 SNEGSKA (reference sequence). The CDR3: CSASAGGENQPQHF. CDR3 DNA: TGCAGTGCTAGCGCAGGGGGCGAGAATCAGCCCCAGCATTTT.

There are a few counts of this clonotype. V and J are TRBV12-3 or TRBV12-4 and TRBJ2-7; no firm D call. There are 12 residues in the CDR3. Trimming pared 3 bases from V and 4 bases from J, leaving 7 bases between. The CDR3 region has the DNA TGTGCCAGCAGTTTCGACTGGTACGAGCAGTACTTC. Translation: CASSFDWYEQYF.

This rearrangement joins TRBV6-1 to TRBJ1-4; D is unclear. V lost 1 base to trimming and J lost 3 bases, with 9 bases between them. From germline, CDR1 is MNHNS and CDR2 SASEGT. CDR3 length: 15 amino acids. CDR3: CASSEGGSPNEKLFF. In nucleotides, the CDR3 is TGTGCCAGCAGTGAAGGAGGAAGCCCTAATGAAAAACTGTTTTTT.

This clonotype was seen a few times. The chain carries TRBV2 and TRBJ1-2; tentative D call: TRBD1 (5 bases). Trimming removed 3 bases at V and 4 bases at J, with 15 bases between. The CDR3 sequence is 15 residues long. CDR1 is SNHLY, CDR2 FYNNEI, per germline. The DNA for the CDR3 is TGTGCCAGCAGTGAGGCAGGGTTATATTTCTATGGCTACACCTTC. Amino acid sequence: CASSEAGLYFYGYTF.

The CDR3 DNA follows: TGTGCCATCAGTGAGTCGATGAAGACCCAGTACTTC. Encoded protein: CAISESMKTQYF. The chain joins TRBV10-3 to TRBJ2-5, with D uncertain. V lost 0 bases to trimming and J lost 6 bases, with 5 bases between them. The CDR3 loop spans 12 amino acids. In germline, CDR1 is ENHRY, CDR2 SYGVKD.

In nucleotides, the CDR3 is TGTGCCAGCAGTTACTCGAGGTTTCAGCCCCAGCATTTT. Translating gives CASSYSRFQPQHF. This chain joins TRBV3-1 and TRBJ1-5, with no clear D. The CDR3 is 13 amino acids. The V end lost 6 bases, the J end lost 6 bases, and 12 bases lay between the germline ends. CDR1 is LGHDT and CDR2 is YNNKEL in the germline V gene (reference sequence).

The CDR3 sequence is CASSYGLAGRNEQYF. The CDR3 bases are TGTGCCAGCAGTTACGGGCTAGCGGGGAGGAACGAGCAGTACTTC. The rearrangement uses TRBV6-6 and TRBJ2-7, with 9 bases fitting TRBD2. The ends lost 2 bases at V and 5 bases at J; junction bases unmatched: 7. The CDR3 runs 15 residues. Per the germline V gene, CDR1 is MNHNY and CDR2 is SVGAGI (reference sequence).

The V gene is TRBV19, the J gene TRBJ2-6; the D gene is possibly TRBD2 (6 bases). The CDR3 contains 19 residues. V shed 0 bases and J shed 2 bases, with 17 bases lying between them. The germline V gene has CDR1 LNHDA and CDR2 SQIVND (reference sequence). CDR3 in DNA: TGTGCCAGTAGTATAGATCGATCCCTGACGGGGGCTGGGGCCAACGTCCTGACTTTC. Its protein product is CASSIDRSLTGAGANVLTF.

The chain recombines TRBV20-1 with TRBJ2-3; no reliable D call. This CDR3 has 16 residues. Germline CDR1 reads DFQATT; CDR2 reads SNEGSKA (reference sequence). Trimming took off 0 bases at V and 1 base at J, with 14 bases between the two ends. The CDR3: CSARETWGRGTDTQYF. CDR3 DNA sequence: TGCAGTGCTAGAGAGACCTGGGGTCGGGGCACAGATACGCAGTATTTT.

At least ten counts were recorded for this clonotype. This chain joins TRBV5-1 and TRBJ2-1; D ambiguous. The ends were cut back, 3 bases at V and 10 bases at J, with 8 bases in the middle. This CDR3 region has 11 residues. Germline V gene lookup returns CDR1 SGHRS and CDR2 YFSETQ. CDR3 loop: CASSYSREQFF. The CDR3 coding sequence is TGCGCCAGCAGCTACAGCAGAGAGCAGTTCTTC.

This clonotype was recorded many times. The chain uses TRBV3-1 and TRBJ1-1; D unresolved. V was clipped by 0 bases and J by 2 bases, with 13 bases between them. The CDR3 totals 16 residues. In germline, CDR1 is LGHDT, CDR2 YNNKEL (reference sequence). The CDR3 spells CASSQEHLIFNTEAFF. The CDR3 DNA reads as TGTGCCAGCAGCCAAGAACACCTGATTTTTAACACTGAAGCTTTCTTT.

The chain combines TRBV10-2 with TRBJ2-2; D is ambiguous. This CDR3 is 14 amino acids long. The germline gives CDR1 WSHSY, CDR2 SAAADI. The V end lost 8 bases, the J end lost 0 bases, and 10 bases lay between the germline ends. CDR3 protein: CASGETPNTGELFF. The CDR3 DNA follows: TGCGCCAGCGGCGAGACCCCGAACACCGGGGAGCTGTTTTTT.

This clonotype was seen many times. The rearrangement links TRBV7-3 to TRBJ1-5; no definite D call. V was clipped by 2 bases and J by 4 bases, with 6 bases between them. The germline V gene encodes CDR1 SGHTA and CDR2 FQGTGA. This CDR3 has 13 amino acids. Written as DNA, the CDR3 is TGTGCCAGCAGCTTACAGGTGAATCAGCCCCAGCATTTT. Its translation: CASSLQVNQPQHF.

This clonotype was detected many times. The chain recombines TRBV6-5 with TRBJ1-5, with D perhaps matching TRBD1 (5 bases). Germline CDR1 is MNHEY and CDR2 is SVGAGI. The CDR3 has 14 residues. V was clipped by 6 bases and J by 2 bases, with 11 bases between them. Written as DNA, the CDR3 is TGTGCCAGCAGCACCAGGGAGGGCAATCAGCCCCAGCATTTT. Amino acids: CASSTREGNQPQHF.

This clonotype was counted between two and nine times. V gene TRBV27 combines with J gene TRBJ1-2; TRBD1 is a possible D gene (5 bases). The length of the CDR3 is 12 residues. Trimming removed 5 bases at V and 8 bases at J, with 12 bases between. From germline, CDR1 is MNHEY and CDR2 SMNVEV (reference sequence). Here the CDR3 DNA reads TGTGCCAGCAGTCCCCGGGGCGAGGGCTACACCTTC. Its protein is CASSPRGEGYTF.

This clonotype was counted at least ten times. J is TRBJ1-1 and V is TRBV5-8; D is ambiguous. The CDR3 has 14 residues. V was trimmed by 4 bases and J by 5 bases, leaving 15 bases between them. The germline gives CDR1 SGHTS, CDR2 YDEGEE. The CDR3 region is CASSPRLSRTEAFF. CDR3 in DNA: TGTGCCAGCAGCCCTCGACTGTCAAGGACTGAAGCTTTCTTT. Full variable domain (missing parts from reference TRBV5-8 and TRBJ1-1): EAGVTQSPTHLIKTRGQQATLRCSPISGHTSVYWYQQALGLGLQFLLWYDEGEERNRGNFPPRFSGRQFPNYSSELNVNALELEDSALYLCASSPRLSRTEAFFGQGTRLTVV.

The chain carries TRBV6-1 and TRBJ2-1, with D perhaps matching TRBD2 (5 bases). Germline-derived CDR1 and CDR2 are MNHNS and SASEGT. The CDR3 extends over 12 amino acids. Trimming cost V 6 bases and J 10 bases, with 13 bases left between them. In nucleotides, the CDR3 is TGTGCCAGCAGCTACGGAGGAAGGGAGCAGTTCTTC. Its protein product is CASSYGGREQFF.

Details on this clonotype: A much larger clone is a single base away; this may be a read error. V gene TRBV2 combines with J gene TRBJ1-2, with TRBD1 identical over 7 bases. CDR1 and CDR2 from the germline V gene are SNHLY and FYNNEI. This CDR3 is 14 amino acids long. Here the CDR3 reads CANSPGRGNYGYTF. The CDR3 DNA reads TGTGCCAACAGTCCCGGCAGGGGGAACTATGGCTACACCTTC.

This clonotype was picked up many times. The chain is built from TRBV3-1 and TRBJ1-4; the D is unclear. This CDR3 contains 17 residues. Germline V gene lookup returns CDR1 LGHDT and CDR2 YNNKEL (reference sequence). V was cut by 0 bases and J by 0 bases, with 11 bases left in between. Here the CDR3 DNA reads TGTGCCAGCAGCCAAGATCGGGCGGCTGCAACTAATGAAAAACTGTTTTTT. Protein sequence: CASSQDRAAATNEKLFF.

The chain recombines TRBV6-1 with TRBJ2-2, with unresolved D. Trimming cost V 6 bases and J 7 bases, with 9 bases left between them. The CDR3 has 12 amino acids. Germline lookup yields CDR1 MNHNS and CDR2 SASEGT. CDR3 in DNA: TGTGCCAGCAGCTTAGAGTACGGGGAGCTGTTTTTT. Its translation: CASSLEYGELFF.

This clonotype showed up many times. J is TRBJ2-5 and V is TRBV20-1; D may be TRBD2 (7 bases). The CDR3 contains 15 residues. V lost 6 bases and J lost 4, with 21 bases in between. Germline CDR1 DFQATT, CDR2 SNEGSKA (reference sequence). The CDR3 nucleotides read TGCAGTGCCATCCCCCCGGGGGGACAACGAGAGACCCAGTACTTC. Translation: CSAIPPGGQRETQYF.

As for this clonotype: Since a much larger clone is just one base distant, this may be a read error. The V call is TRBV7-9, the J call TRBJ1-1; D is uncertain. The ends were cut back, 5 bases at V and 0 bases at J, with 16 bases in the middle. The CDR3 has 16 residues. From germline, CDR1 is SEHNR and CDR2 FQNEAQ (reference sequence). The CDR3, as DNA: TGTGCCAGCAGCCCTACCGGGCCCCCCGTGAACACTGAAGCTTTCTTT. Its translation: CASSPTGPPVNTEAFF.

This clonotype was seen ten or more times. V and J are TRBV3-1 and TRBJ2-2, with D possibly TRBD2 on 6 matching bases. The CDR3 loop spans 14 amino acids. With 2 bases removed from V and 6 bases from J, the gap between germline ends came to 10 bases. Germline V lookup: CDR1 LGHDT, CDR2 YNNKEL (reference sequence). CDR3 protein: CASSQQRRAGELFF. The CDR3 coding sequence is TGTGCCAGCAGCCAACAACGGAGGGCCGGGGAGCTGTTTTTT.